The sequence of this TCR beta chain was determined in a study of T cell changes during pregnancy in multiple sclerosis. The length of the CDR3 is 14 residues. Germline V gene lookup returns CDR1 SGHNT and CDR2 YENEEA. Trimming left V 5 bases short and J 5 bases short, with 15 bases between. Sequencing was performed with immunoSEQ multiplex PCR; in TCRdb, only in-frame clones are kept and a portion is missing. The repertoire holds 60,000 to 75,000 clones, with roughly 93% as singletons. V usage is TRBV11-3 and J usage is TRBJ2-5, with a weak D call TRBD1 (7 bases). The sequence was collected from a female donor with multiple sclerosis, enrolled in a pregnancy study. Source: peripheral blood, taken in the third trimester of pregnancy. The CDR3 here is CASSQGGRAETQYF. The CDR3 DNA sequence: TGTGCCAGCAGCCAGGGGGGCAGGGCGGAGACCCAGTACTTC. Looking up the rest from reference TRBV11-3 and TRBJ2-5 gives the full variable domain: EAGVVQSPRYKIIEKKQPVAFWCNPISGHNTLYWYLQNLGQGPELLIRYENEEAVDDSQLPKDRFSAERLKGVDSTLKIQPAELGDSAVYLCASSQGGRAETQYFGPGTRLLVL.